This T cell receptor beta chain was identified during a study of PD-L1 blockade in urothelial cancer. Background on the study: Blood analysis took place 3 weeks (second dose) and 6 weeks after treatment start. Median T cell yield per blood sample was 110,000 to 150,000 cells.

Some clones are missing from TCRdb's copy, which holds only in-frame ones; the method was immunoSEQ multiplex PCR. The table lists 55,000 to 85,000 clones, about 83% of them singletons, with 8% to 10% in the top ten. As for time point: pretreatment peripheral blood. Between 1 and 8 samples, pretreatment and on-treatment, were given by each patient. Germline V gene sequence: CDR1 SNHLY, CDR2 FYNNEI. The trim removed 8 bases at V and 1 base at J, leaving 6 bases unmatched. CDR3 length: 14 amino acids. Sequencing was performed on PBMCs, taken around atezolizumab (anti-PD-L1) treatment. This TCR was sampled from a woman between 65 and 79 years old with urothelial cancer. The chain has TRBV2 and TRBJ2-7, with 9 bases matching TRBD1. DNA of the CDR3: TGTGCCAGCGGGACCGGGACAGGGTCCTACGAGCAGTACTTC. Its protein is CASGTGTGSYEQYF.